The source of this TCR beta chain is a study of blood T cell repertoires in COVID-19. Study in general: Samples taken during acute and convalescent COVID-19 were collected in the United States, Italy and Spain. From T cells, B-cell-depleted T cells, or PBMCs came the material, which was cDNA or gDNA.

How the authors handled the data: Scientists estimated how many nucleated cells there were by amplifying reference gene primers. Assay used: immunoSEQ multiplex PCR; TCRdb lists only in-frame clones, some missing. The V and J calls and clone size are taken from that table; D and trimming were inferred from the DNA. This repertoire shows tens of thousands of clones, approximately 89% found once; its top ten account for less than 1.5%. V dropped 10 bases and J dropped 3; count of bases not matched to a gene: 11. This CDR3 comprises 14 residues. CDR1 is ENHRY, CDR2 SYGVKD, per germline. Sample: peripheral blood. This receptor was identified in a middle-aged woman with acute or convalescent COVID-19. This chain links TRBV10-3 with TRBJ1-1, with 7 nucleotides matching TRBD1. CDR3: CATHRGMLDTEAFF. The CDR3 nucleotides read TGTGCCACCCACAGGGGAATGTTGGACACTGAAGCTTTCTTT.